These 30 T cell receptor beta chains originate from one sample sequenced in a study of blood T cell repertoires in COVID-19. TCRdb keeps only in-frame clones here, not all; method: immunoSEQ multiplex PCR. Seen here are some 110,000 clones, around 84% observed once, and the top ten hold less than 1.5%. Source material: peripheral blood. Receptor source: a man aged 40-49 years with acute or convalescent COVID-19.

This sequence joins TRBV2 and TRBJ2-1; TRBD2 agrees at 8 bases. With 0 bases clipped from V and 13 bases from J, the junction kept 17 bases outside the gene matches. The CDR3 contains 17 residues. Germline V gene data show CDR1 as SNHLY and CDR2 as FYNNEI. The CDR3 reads CASSEAQRRVGRADQFF. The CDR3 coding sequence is TGTGCCAGCAGTGAAGCGCAACGTAGGGTCGGGAGGGCCGACCAGTTCTTC. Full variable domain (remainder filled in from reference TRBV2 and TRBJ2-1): EPEVTQTPSHQVTQMGQEVILRCVPISNHLYFYWYRQILGQKVEFLVSFYNNEISEKSEIFDDQFSVERPDGSNFTLKIRSTKLEDSAMYFCASSEAQRRVGRADQFFGPGTRLTVL.

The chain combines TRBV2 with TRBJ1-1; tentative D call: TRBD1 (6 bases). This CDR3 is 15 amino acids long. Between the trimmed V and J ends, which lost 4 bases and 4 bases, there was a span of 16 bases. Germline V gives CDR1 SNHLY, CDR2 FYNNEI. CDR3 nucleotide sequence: TGTGCCAGCAGTGGAAATGACAGGTCTGGCACTGAAGCTTTCTTT. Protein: CASSGNDRSGTEAFF.

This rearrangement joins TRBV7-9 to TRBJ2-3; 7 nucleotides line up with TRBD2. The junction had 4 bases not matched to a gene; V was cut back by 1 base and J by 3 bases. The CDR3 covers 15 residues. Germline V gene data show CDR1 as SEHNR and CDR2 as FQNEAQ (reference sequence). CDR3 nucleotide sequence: TGTGCCAGCAGCTTAGGAGGGAGGGATACAGATACGCAGTATTTT. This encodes CASSLGGRDTDTQYF.

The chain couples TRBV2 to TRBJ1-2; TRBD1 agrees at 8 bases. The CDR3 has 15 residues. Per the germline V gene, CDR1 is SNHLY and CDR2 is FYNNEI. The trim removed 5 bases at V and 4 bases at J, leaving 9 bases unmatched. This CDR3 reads CASSSGQGVFYGYTF. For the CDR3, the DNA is TGTGCCAGCAGTTCCGGACAGGGCGTATTCTATGGCTACACCTTC.

CDR3 DNA: TGTGCCAGTAGCCAACAGTCTAACCATAATGAAAAACTGTTTTTT. Protein: CASSQQSNHNEKLFF. The chain carries TRBV19 and TRBJ1-4; D not certain. CDR3 length: 15 amino acids. The germline V and J ends were trimmed by 6 bases and 4 bases, with 15 bases remaining between them. Germline V gene lookup returns CDR1 LNHDA and CDR2 SQIVND (reference sequence).

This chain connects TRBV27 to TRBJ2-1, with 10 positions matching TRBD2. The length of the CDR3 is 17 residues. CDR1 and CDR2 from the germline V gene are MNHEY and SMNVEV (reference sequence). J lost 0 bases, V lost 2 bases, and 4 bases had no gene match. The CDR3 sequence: CASSLGLAGVSYNEQFF. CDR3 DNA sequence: TGTGCCAGCAGTTTAGGGCTAGCGGGAGTCTCCTACAATGAGCAGTTCTTC.

The CDR3 sequence is CATSDLGLAGGAGELFF. The CDR3 DNA reads as TGTGCCACCAGTGATTTGGGGTTAGCGGGAGGTGCCGGGGAGCTGTTTTTT. The chain recombines TRBV24-1 with TRBJ2-2; 10 positions agree with TRBD2. V trimming: 0 bases; J trimming: 6 bases; junction bases outside the gene matches: 6. The germline V gene has CDR1 KGHDR and CDR2 SFDVKD. The CDR3 sequence is 17 residues long.

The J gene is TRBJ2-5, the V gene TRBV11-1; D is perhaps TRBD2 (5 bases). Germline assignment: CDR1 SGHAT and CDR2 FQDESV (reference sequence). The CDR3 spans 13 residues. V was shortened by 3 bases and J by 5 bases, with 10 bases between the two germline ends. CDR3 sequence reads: CASSLGSVETQYF. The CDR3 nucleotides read TGTGCCAGCAGCTTGGGTAGCGTGGAGACCCAGTACTTC.

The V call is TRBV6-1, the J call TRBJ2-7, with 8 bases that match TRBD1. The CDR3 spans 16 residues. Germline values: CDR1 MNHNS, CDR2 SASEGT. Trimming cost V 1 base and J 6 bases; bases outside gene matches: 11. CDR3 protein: CASSEGLGQGASEQYF. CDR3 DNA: TGTGCCAGCAGTGAAGGCCTGGGGCAGGGGGCGAGCGAGCAGTACTTC.

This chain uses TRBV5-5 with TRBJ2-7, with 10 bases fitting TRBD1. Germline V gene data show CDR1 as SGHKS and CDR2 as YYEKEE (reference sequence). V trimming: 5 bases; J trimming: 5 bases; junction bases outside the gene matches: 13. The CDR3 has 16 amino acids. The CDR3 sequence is CASSRVVGTGAHEQYF. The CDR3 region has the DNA TGTGCCAGCAGTCGGGTGGTAGGGACAGGGGCCCACGAGCAGTACTTC.

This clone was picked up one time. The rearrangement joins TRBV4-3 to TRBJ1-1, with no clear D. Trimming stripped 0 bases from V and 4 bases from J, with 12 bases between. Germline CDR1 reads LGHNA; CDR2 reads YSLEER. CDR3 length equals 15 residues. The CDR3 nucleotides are TGCGCCAGCAGCCAAGATATTACCAGCGGCACTGAAGCTTTCTTT. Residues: CASSQDITSGTEAFF.

CDR3 residues: CATTRGQGASLAQYF. The DNA for the CDR3 is TGTGCCACCACGCGGGGACAGGGGGCTTCCCTGGCGCAGTATTTT. The rearrangement joins TRBV19 to TRBJ2-3, with 12 bases identical to TRBD1. Germline V gene lookup returns CDR1 LNHDA and CDR2 SQIVND (reference sequence). The V segment lost 10 bases and the J segment 10 bases; nucleotides outside the gene matches: 15. The CDR3 runs to 15 residues.

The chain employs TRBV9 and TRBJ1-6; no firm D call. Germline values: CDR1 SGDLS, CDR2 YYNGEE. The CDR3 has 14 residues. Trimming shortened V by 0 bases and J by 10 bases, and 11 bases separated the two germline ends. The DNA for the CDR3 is TGTGCCAGCAGCGTAGCTGAGGGTAGGTCACCCCTCCACTTT. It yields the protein CASSVAEGRSPLHF.

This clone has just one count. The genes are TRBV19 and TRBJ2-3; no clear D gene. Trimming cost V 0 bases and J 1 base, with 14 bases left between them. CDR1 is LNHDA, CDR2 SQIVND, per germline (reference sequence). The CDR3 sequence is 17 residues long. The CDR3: CASSIDLFPMGTDTQYF. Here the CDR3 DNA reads TGTGCCAGTAGTATAGATCTATTCCCTATGGGCACAGATACGCAGTATTTT.

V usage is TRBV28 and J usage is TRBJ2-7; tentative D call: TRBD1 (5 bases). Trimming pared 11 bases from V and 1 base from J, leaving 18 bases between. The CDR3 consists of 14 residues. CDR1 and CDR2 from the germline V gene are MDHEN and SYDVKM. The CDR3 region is CAAQKYQGSYEQYF. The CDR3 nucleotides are TGTGCCGCCCAGAAGTACCAGGGTTCCTACGAGCAGTACTTC.

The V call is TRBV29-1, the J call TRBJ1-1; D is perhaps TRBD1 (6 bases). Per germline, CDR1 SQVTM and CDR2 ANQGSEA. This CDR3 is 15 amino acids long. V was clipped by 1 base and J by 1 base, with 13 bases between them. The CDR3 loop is CSVEVKGHRNTEAFF. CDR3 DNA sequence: TGCAGCGTTGAAGTAAAGGGACATAGGAACACTGAAGCTTTCTTT.

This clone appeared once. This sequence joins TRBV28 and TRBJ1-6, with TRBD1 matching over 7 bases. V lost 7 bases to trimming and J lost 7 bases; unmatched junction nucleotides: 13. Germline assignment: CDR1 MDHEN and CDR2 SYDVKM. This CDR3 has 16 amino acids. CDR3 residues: CASNPSLGQQNSPLHF. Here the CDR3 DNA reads TGTGCCAGCAATCCTTCCCTGGGACAGCAAAATTCACCCCTCCACTTT.

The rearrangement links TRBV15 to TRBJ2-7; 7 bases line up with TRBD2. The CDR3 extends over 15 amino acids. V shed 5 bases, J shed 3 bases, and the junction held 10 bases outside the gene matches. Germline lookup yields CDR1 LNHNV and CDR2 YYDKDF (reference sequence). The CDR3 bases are TGTGCCACCAGCCCTACGGGGGGTTCAGGCTACGAGCAGTACTTC. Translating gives CATSPTGGSGYEQYF.

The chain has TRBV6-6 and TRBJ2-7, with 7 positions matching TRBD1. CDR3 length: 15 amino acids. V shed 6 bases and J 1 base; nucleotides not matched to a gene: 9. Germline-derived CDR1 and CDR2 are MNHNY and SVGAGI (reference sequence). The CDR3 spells CASRETGKGSYEQYF. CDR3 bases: TGTGCCAGCAGGGAGACAGGGAAAGGTTCCTACGAGCAGTACTTC.

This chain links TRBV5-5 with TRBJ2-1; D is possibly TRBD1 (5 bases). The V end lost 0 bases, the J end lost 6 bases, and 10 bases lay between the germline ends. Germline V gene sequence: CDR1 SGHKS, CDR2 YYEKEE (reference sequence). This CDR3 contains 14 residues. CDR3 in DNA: TGTGCCAGCAGCTTGGGTGGGGCCGCCAATGAGCAGTTCTTC. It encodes CASSLGGAANEQFF.

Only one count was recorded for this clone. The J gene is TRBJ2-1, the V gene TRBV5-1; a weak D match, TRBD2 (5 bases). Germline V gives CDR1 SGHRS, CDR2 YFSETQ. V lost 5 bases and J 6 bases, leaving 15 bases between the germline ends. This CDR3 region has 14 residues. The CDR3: CASRVRQEANEQFF. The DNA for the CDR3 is TGCGCCAGCAGAGTCCGTCAGGAGGCCAATGAGCAGTTCTTC.

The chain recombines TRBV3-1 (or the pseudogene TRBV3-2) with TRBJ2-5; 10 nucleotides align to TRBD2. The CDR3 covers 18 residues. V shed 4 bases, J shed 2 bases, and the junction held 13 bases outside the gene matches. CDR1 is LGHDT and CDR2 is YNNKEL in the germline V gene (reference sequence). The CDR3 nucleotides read TGTGCCAGCAGCCTTGGACTAGCGGAGTCGGGCTTTCAAGAGACCCAGTACTTC. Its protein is CASSLGLAESGFQETQYF.

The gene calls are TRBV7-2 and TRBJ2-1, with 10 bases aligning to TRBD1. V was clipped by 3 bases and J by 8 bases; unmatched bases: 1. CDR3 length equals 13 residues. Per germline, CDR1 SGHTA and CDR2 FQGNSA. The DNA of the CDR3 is TGTGCCAGCAGCTTGGGACAGGGGTATGAGCAGTTCTTC. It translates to CASSLGQGYEQFF.

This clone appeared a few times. CDR3 sequence reads: CASSRQGGSSPLHF. The CDR3 region has the DNA TGTGCCAGCAGTAGACAGGGGGGAAGTTCACCCCTCCACTTT. The V gene is TRBV28, the J gene TRBJ1-6; 9 bases fit TRBD1. The CDR3 has 14 residues. J was trimmed by 9 bases and V by 5 bases; bases with no gene match: 5. The germline V gene encodes CDR1 MDHEN and CDR2 SYDVKM.

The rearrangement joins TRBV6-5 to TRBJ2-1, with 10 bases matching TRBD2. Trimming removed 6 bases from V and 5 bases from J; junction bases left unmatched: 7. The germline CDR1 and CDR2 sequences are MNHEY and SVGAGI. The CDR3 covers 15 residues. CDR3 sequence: CASSLLAGRNNEQFF. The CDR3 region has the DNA TGTGCCAGCAGCCTACTAGCGGGAAGAAACAATGAGCAGTTCTTC.

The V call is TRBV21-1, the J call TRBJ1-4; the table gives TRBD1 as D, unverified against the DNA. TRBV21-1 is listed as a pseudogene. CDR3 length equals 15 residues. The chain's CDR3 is CASSKVRTVFEKLFF. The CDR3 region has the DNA TGTGCCAGCAGCAAGGTAAGGACAGTATTTGAAAAACTGTTTTTT.

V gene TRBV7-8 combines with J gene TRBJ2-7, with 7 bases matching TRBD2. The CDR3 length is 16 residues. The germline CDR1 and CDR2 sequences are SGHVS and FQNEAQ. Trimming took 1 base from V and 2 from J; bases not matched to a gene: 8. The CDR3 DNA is TGTGCCAGCAGCTTAGATGGTGCTGCGGGGGCCTACGAGCAGTACTTC. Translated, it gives CASSLDGAAGAYEQYF.

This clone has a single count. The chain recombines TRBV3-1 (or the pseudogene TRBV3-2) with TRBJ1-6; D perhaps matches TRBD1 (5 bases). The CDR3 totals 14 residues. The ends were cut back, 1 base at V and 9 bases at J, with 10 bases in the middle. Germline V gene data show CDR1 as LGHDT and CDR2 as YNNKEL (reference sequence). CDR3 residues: CASSQGGGTSPLHF. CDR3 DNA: TGTGCCAGCAGCCAAGGGGGGGGGACTTCACCCCTCCACTTT.

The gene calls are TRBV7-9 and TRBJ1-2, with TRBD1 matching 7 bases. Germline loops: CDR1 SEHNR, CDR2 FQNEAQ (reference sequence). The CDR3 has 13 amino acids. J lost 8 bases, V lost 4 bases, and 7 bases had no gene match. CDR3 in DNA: TGTGCCAGCAGCTCGAACAGGGGTGGGGGCTACACCTTC. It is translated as CASSSNRGGGYTF.

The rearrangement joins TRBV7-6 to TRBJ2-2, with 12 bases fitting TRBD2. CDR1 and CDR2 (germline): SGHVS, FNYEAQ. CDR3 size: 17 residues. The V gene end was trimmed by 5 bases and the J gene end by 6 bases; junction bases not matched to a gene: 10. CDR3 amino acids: CASSPYRGTSGSGELFF. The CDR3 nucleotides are TGTGCCAGCAGCCCATACCGTGGGACTAGCGGGTCCGGGGAGCTGTTTTTT.